This T cell receptor beta chain was observed in a study of blood T cell repertoires in COVID-19 (dated by TCRdb to about 2020). Notes on the research overall: Collaborator samples came from the United States, Italy and Spain and covered acute and convalescent phases of COVID-19. Where HLA class I and class II types were available, the types were taken from metadata supplied by the sample provider, not from assay-based typing. Samples were obtained from the ongoing ImmuneRACE study (first 160 participants) and from 1,254 subjects provided by 6 global collaborators. The repertoires were made available in a free public database intended to serve as a resource for research on the immune response to SARS-CoV-2. Sample metadata almost always included a de-identified subject ID, COVID-19 status, age in years and sex. The dataset comprised deeply sampled blood TCRbeta repertoires from subjects exposed to, actively infected with, or recovered from COVID-19. The prospective study material was composed of cDNA or gDNA derived from T cells, B-cell-depleted T cells, or PBMCs.

The immunoSEQ Assay, a bias-controlled multiplex PCR, was used to amplify TCRbeta CDR3 regions from genomic DNA. The published analysis was carried out like this. The number of nucleated cells in each sample was estimated from the amplification of reference gene primers within the assay. To quantify the absolute abundance of each unique TCRbeta CDR3 rearrangement, sequence reads were collapsed and filtered. Productive Simpson clonality was computed per sample as the square root of Simpson's diversity index over productive rearrangements. Here the immuneACCESS table is served through TCRdb, limited to in-frame sequences with V and J called. Missing clones are a known gap in these copies; in checked studies unresolved V genes cover under half, and the rest lacks a known reason. The DNA was the basis for D and trimming; V, J and clone size are from that table. In this sample the table shows 90,000 to 120,000 clones, roughly 83% of which occur a single time. In total, the top ten clones hold roughly 4.6% of the sample.

To note about this clone: No antigen is known for it. Per-base qualities were not stored, and no clone one base away is much larger.

From the germline V gene, CDR1 is SGDLS and CDR2 is YYNGEE. The V end gives up 4 bases and the J end 1 base, leaving 1 base in the junction not matched to a gene. Its CDR3 holds 13 amino acids, cysteine through phenylalanine. Of all the DNA, just the CDR3 is kept, 39 bases in frame from base 1. What the work shows at the level of the full study, not this receptor alone: How much clinical and demographic metadata was included differed by source and by participant, and the metadata was provided uncurated.

Whole blood was collected in K2EDTA tubes by collaborating institutions according to the institutions' own protocols. For TCRbeta analysis, collaborators shipped samples in one of three forms: frozen whole blood, isolated PBMCs, or DNA extracted from either of those sample types. This clonotype was sampled from a human donor in a cohort sampled during active COVID-19. The V gene is TRBV9 and the J gene is TRBJ1-1, and 7 junctional nucleotides match TRBD1. Sequencing input: peripheral blood. For the CDR3, the sequence is CASSRQGNTEAFF. The nucleotide sequence is TGTGCCAGCAGCCGACAGGGGAACACTGAAGCTTTCTTT.